A selection of T cell receptor beta chains follows, all from one sample in a study of blood T cells in healthy people across ages. One entry per CDR3 protein, called by TCRdb with MiXCR from the 5' RACE reads. The sample shows about a million distinct CDR3 sequences, under 40% of them seen only once. Specimen: blood. The receptors stem from a man aged 18 to 30 in good health. CDR3s include the opening cysteine and the closing phenylalanine or tryptophan.

TRBV6-2/TRBV6-3	TRBJ1-1	CASSYSHGVEAFF
TRBV7-2	TRBJ2-7	CASSVEHTTYEQYF
TRBV27	TRBJ1-4	CASSLFSTNEKLFF
TRBV20-1	TRBJ2-1	CSAYRLAGSYNEQFF
TRBV12-3/TRBV12-4	TRBJ2-3	CASSLAYQTDTQYF
TRBV6-5	TRBJ1-2	CATFDRAYGYTF
TRBV2	TRBJ2-3	CASSSGGAGPTDTQYF
TRBV7-9	TRBJ1-2	CASSRESVRDISTYGYTF
TRBV6-6	TRBJ1-1	CASSPTRRLNTEAFF
TRBV4-2	TRBJ1-2	CASSQGTREAIYGYTF
TRBV7-8	TRBJ1-1	CASSLAEGDQDTEAFF
TRBV12-3/TRBV12-4	TRBJ2-3	CASSPWDSADTQYF
TRBV27	TRBJ1-1	CASSRSVPNTEAFF
TRBV9	TRBJ2-3	CASRASGTDTQYF
TRBV20-1	TRBJ2-3	CSARVAAGGDTQYF
TRBV20-1	TRBJ2-7	CSANRNPYEQYF
TRBV13	TRBJ2-5	CASSRLAGGQETQYF
TRBV5-1	TRBJ2-1	CASSTTSGRARNEQFF
TRBV24-1	TRBJ2-1	CATRTSGGENEQFF
TRBV25-1	TRBJ2-5	CASSEGAGGRIETQYF
TRBV6-1	TRBJ2-5	CASSDRRLAELKETQYF
TRBV4-1	TRBJ2-3	CASSQDGVLSGTQYF
TRBV2	TRBJ2-1	CASSVTGGVGNEQFF
TRBV6-6	TRBJ1-2	CASTGQSYGYTF
TRBV20-1	TRBJ2-7	CSAHHSGQTYEQYF
TRBV7-2	TRBJ1-1	CASSLGRDYEAFF
TRBV10-3	TRBJ2-1	CAISETGVGNEQFF
TRBV4-1	TRBJ1-1	CASSQEYSPNTEAFF
TRBV12-3/TRBV12-4	TRBJ1-5	CVSSLSGELQPQHF
TRBV20-1	TRBJ1-1	CSARVGVRENTEAFF
TRBV7-2	TRBJ2-7	CASSLAPPAYEQYF
TRBV6-6	TRBJ1-2	CASSYRLHYGYTF
TRBV28	TRBJ2-1	CASSSPGTVLYNEQFF
TRBV4-3	TRBJ1-2	CASSPKPGTNYGYTF
TRBV29-1	-	CSGGLGTETQYF
TRBV20-1	TRBJ2-1	CSARVNEQFF
TRBV5-5	TRBJ1-2	CASRAGNNYGYTF
TRBV10-3	TRBJ2-2	CAISTTHANTGELFF
TRBV21-1	TRBJ2-7	CASSTWDSFHEQYF
TRBV20-1	TRBJ2-3	CSAREGKGKVTDTQYF
TRBV7-9	TRBJ1-2	CASSSTAFINYGYTF
TRBV12-3/TRBV12-4	TRBJ1-4	CASSSEVGVNEKLFF
TRBV7-2	TRBJ2-3	CASSLLLRDTQYF
TRBV12-3/TRBV12-4	TRBJ1-4	CASSLWPANEKLFF
TRBV5-6	TRBJ2-3	CASSFTSGATDTQYF
TRBV20-1	TRBJ2-7	CSAREPQRGGYEQYF
TRBV20-1	TRBJ2-2	CSAPFQGGTGELFF
TRBV6-2/TRBV6-3	TRBJ2-1	CACSYTLDRGEQFF
TRBV13	TRBJ2-7	CTSSPTGILYEQYF